This T cell receptor beta chain was obtained from a study of cytomegalovirus exposure and HLA in healthy donors. Findings and caveats of the study: The authors enumerated over 150 TCR beta chains as linked to cytomegalovirus.

As concerns this clone: Its target is unknown.

It was with 60 Vbeta and 13 Jbeta primers that the PCR ran. TCRdb's table, derived via immunoSEQ multiplex PCR, lists solely in-frame clones and lacks some. This sample has more than 85,000 clones, with around four fifths found just once. Germline values: CDR1 LNHDA, CDR2 SQIVND (reference sequence). The CDR3 covers 14 residues. With 2 bases removed from V and 1 base from J, the gap between germline ends came to 8 bases. The source of this sequence is a woman aged 40 to 50 in good health and CMV-seropositive. Source material: PBMCs. The chain employs TRBV19 and TRBJ1-2; no definite D call. In nucleotides, the CDR3 is TGTGCCAGTAGTATATACCAGTATAACTATGGCTACACCTTC. Translation: CASSIYQYNYGYTF.